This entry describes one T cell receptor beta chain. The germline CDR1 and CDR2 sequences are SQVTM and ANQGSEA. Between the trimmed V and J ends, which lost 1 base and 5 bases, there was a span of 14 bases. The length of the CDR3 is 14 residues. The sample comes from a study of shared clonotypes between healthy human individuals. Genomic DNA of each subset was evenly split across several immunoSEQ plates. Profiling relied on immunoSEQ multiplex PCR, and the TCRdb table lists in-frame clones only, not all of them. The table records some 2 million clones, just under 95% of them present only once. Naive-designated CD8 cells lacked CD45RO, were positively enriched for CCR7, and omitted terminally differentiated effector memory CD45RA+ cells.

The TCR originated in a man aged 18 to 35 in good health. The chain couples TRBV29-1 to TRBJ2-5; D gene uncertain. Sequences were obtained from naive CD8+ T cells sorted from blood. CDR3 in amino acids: CSVEVFGFSETQYF. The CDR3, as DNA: TGCAGCGTTGAAGTTTTTGGGTTTTCGGAGACCCAGTACTTC.